The entry below gives a single TCR beta chain sequence along with its context. The target antigen is unknown. The assay was immunoSEQ multiplex PCR, and TCRdb's table has in-frame clones only and misses some. This table holds 35,000 to 45,000 clones, around 93% found once. This entry is derived from a study of OX40 agonist ivuxolimab in advanced cancers. Whole-study context: Ivuxolimab, which patients received intravenously every 2 weeks, was dosed at 0.01 to 10 mg/kg.

Germline V gene lookup returns CDR1 SNHLY and CDR2 FYNNEI. Trimming pared 11 bases from V and 4 bases from J, leaving 15 bases between. The CDR3 spans 13 residues. Study conclusions and caveats: At 0.1 to 3.0 mg/kg, clonal expansion of CD4+ and CD8+ blood T cells had occurred by week 6.

Individuals having autoimmune disease history or systemic immunosuppression were not enrolled. This sequence joins TRBV2 and TRBJ2-1, with a tentative D call TRBD1 (5 bases). The TCR comes from an adult with an advanced solid tumor such as melanoma, head and neck, liver or kidney cancer. The specimen comprised CD4+ or CD8+ T cells sorted from blood, sampled in a trial of the OX40 agonist ivuxolimab. This CDR3 reads CALTLQAYNEQFF. CDR3 bases: TGTGCCCTGACGTTACAGGCTTACAATGAGCAGTTCTTC.